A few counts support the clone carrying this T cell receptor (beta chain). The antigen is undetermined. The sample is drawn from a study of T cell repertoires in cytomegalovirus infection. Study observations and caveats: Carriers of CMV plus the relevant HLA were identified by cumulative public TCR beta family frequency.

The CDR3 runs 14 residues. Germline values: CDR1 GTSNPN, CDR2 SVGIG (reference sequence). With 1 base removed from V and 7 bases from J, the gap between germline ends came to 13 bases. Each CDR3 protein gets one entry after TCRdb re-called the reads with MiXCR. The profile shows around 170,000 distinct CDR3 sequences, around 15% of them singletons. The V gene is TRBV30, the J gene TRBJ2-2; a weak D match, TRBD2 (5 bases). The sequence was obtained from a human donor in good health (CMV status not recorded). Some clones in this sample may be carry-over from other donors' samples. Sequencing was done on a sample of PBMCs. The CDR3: CAWSGFRRDGELFF. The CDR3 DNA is TGTGCCTGGAGTGGTTTCCGTCGGGACGGGGAGCTGTTTTTT.